This T cell receptor (beta chain) was identified during a study of cytomegalovirus exposure and HLA in healthy donors. Study-level points and caveats: It was reported that the classifier diagnosed cytomegalovirus status with high specificity and sensitivity in both the original and validation cohorts. A few chains tied to CMV proved CMV antigen-specific in vitro. 150 to 200 TCR beta chains were listed as cytomegalovirus-associated.

The repertoire was sequenced with immunoSEQ multiplex PCR; TCRdb's copy has only in-frame clones and lacks some. The sample includes approximately 150,000 clones, 80% to 90% seen only once; the top ten take less than 5.5%. Points on this clone: Its antigen is not identified.

The CDR3 consists of 14 residues. V was pared by 3 bases and J by 2 bases, with 13 bases between. The germline V gene has CDR1 GTSNPN and CDR2 SVGIG (reference sequence). From the roughly 110-subject validation cohort, which was separate from the approximately 670-subject first cohort, the donors were drawn. The TCR comes from a man between 18 and 29 years old in good health and CMV-seropositive. Source material: PBMCs. This sequence joins TRBV30 and TRBJ1-2; D remains ambiguous. The CDR3 nucleotides read TGTGCCTGGAGGCCAAACCTTGGCAACTATGGCTACACCTTC. It encodes CAWRPNLGNYGYTF. The full variable domain, its missing parts supplied by reference TRBV30 and TRBJ1-2, is SQTIHQWPATLVQPVGSPLSLECTVEGTSNPNLYWYRQAAGRGLQLLFYSVGIGQISSEVPQNLSASRPQDRQFILSSKKLLLSDSGFYLCAWRPNLGNYGYTFGSGTRLTVV.